This is a list of T cell receptor beta chains from one sample in a study of CD8 T cells in ankylosing spondylitis. TCRdb ran MiXCR on the 5' RACE reads and lists one entry per CDR3 protein. Of more than 250,000 distinct CDR3 sequences listed, 7% to 9% were seen once; the top ten hold roughly 15%. The sample was blood, either unsorted or a sorted T cell fraction (not recorded which). The receptor set was obtained from a male donor with ankylosing spondylitis. The CDR3 runs from the conserved cysteine through the conserved F or W. Each record gives: V gene, D gene, J gene, CDR3 length, clone size, CDR3 DNA, CDR3 protein. The D gene is left open where the match is weak. For some rows the clone size is stated as once, few or many, or as a class when expanded; others skip it.

>TRBV19|-|TRBJ1-5|14|-
TGTGCCAGTAGGATAGGACCGCTTAGCTTGCCCCAGCATTTT
CASRIGPLSLPQHF
>TRBV7-2|-|TRBJ2-3|13|few
TGTGCCAGCAACCGGGGGATTTCAGATACGCAGTATTTT
CASNRGISDTQYF
>TRBV9|-|TRBJ1-5|9|-
TGTGCCCCTGGTGGGCCCCAGCATTTT
CAPGGPQHF
>TRBV5-1|TRBD1|TRBJ2-7|15|-
TGCGCCAGCAGCCCTCGAGGGACAGGGGACTACGAGCAGTACTTC
CASSPRGTGDYEQYF
>TRBV15|TRBD2|TRBJ2-1|15|-
TGTGCCACCAGCAGGCTGGGACTAGCGGGAGGGGAGCAGTTCTTC
CATSRLGLAGGEQFF
>TRBV27|-|TRBJ2-7|14|few
TGTGCCAGCAGTTTAATAGGACAGACCTACGAGCAGTACTTC
CASSLIGQTYEQYF
>TRBV18|-|TRBJ2-1|16|many
TGTGCCAGCTCACCAGAATTAATGGCGGGAAAGAATGAGCAGTTCTTC
CASSPELMAGKNEQFF
>TRBV7-8|-|TRBJ1-5|16|-
TGTGCCAGCAGCTCACCCTTTCTCGGGAGCAATCAGCCCCAGCATTTT
CASSSPFLGSNQPQHF
>TRBV11-2|TRBD2|TRBJ2-2|14|-
TGTGCCAGCAGGCCGGGACTAGCAGGCGGGGAGCTGTTTTTT
CASRPGLAGGELFF
>TRBV27|TRBD2|TRBJ2-7|15|-
TGTGCCAGCAGTTCTCGGACTAGCGACTCCTACGAGCAGTACTTC
CASSSRTSDSYEQYF
>TRBV20-1|-|TRBJ2-7|12|few
TGCAGTGCTAGCACCGGCTCCTACGAGCAGTACTTC
CSASTGSYEQYF
>TRBV6-1|-|TRBJ2-1|19|-
TGTGCCAGCAGAACAACCGTCATACAGGAACAAGGGTCTTACAATGAGCAGTTCTTC
CASRTTVIQEQGSYNEQFF
>TRBV7-9|-|TRBJ1-1|15|-
TGTGCCAGCAGCTTATTAAACCTAGGCCCCGCGGAAGCTTTCTTT
CASSLLNLGPAEAFF
>TRBV4-2|TRBD1|TRBJ2-5|16|many
TGTGCCAGCAGCCAAGTAGGGGGCGCGAGGGGAGAGACCCAGTACTTC
CASSQVGGARGETQYF
>TRBV6-1|TRBD1|TRBJ1-1|14|many
TGTGCCAGCAGTGGACAGGGAAGGTGGACTGAAGCTTTCTTT
CASSGQGRWTEAFF
>TRBV2|TRBD1|TRBJ1-2|14|few
TGTGCCAGCAGGGCGGGACAGATCTACTATGGCTACACCTTC
CASRAGQIYYGYTF
>TRBV5-1|TRBD2|TRBJ2-1|18|many
TGCGCCAGCAGCTCCCTTCCCGGGAAAGCGGGAGAAGGTAATGAGCAGTTCTTC
CASSSLPGKAGEGNEQFF
>TRBV19|-|TRBJ2-1|13|-
TGTGCCAGTAGCTATCTCGGGGACTTCAACCAGTTCTTC
CASSYLGDFNQFF
>TRBV12-3/TRBV12-4|-|TRBJ1-3|16|many
TGTGCCAGCAGTTTGGACAGCCGATACTCTGGAAACACCATATATTTT
CASSLDSRYSGNTIYF
>TRBV2|-|TRBJ2-4|14|-
TGTGCCAGCAGTGAATGGGGCGCTTTAAACATTCAGTACTTC
CASSEWGALNIQYF
>TRBV9|-|TRBJ2-7|14|few
TGTGCCAGCAGCGTAGCGGACACCAACTACGAGCAGTACTTC
CASSVADTNYEQYF
>TRBV29-1|-|TRBJ1-5|13|-
TGCAGCGTTGAAGAGACCCGGGGACAGCCCCAGCATTTT
CSVEETRGQPQHF
>TRBV5-5|-|TRBJ1-1|13|few
TGTGCCAGCAGCTTGGATGTAAGCACTGAAGCTTTCTTT
CASSLDVSTEAFF
>TRBV29-1|TRBD1|TRBJ2-1|14|few
TGCAGCGTTGTCGGACAGGGGGCCTACAATGAGCAGTTCTTC
CSVVGQGAYNEQFF
>TRBV29-1|-|TRBJ2-5|11|many
TGCAGCGCGGGCAGGGAAGGGACCCAGTACTTC
CSAGREGTQYF
>TRBV5-1|-|TRBJ2-2|16|few
TGCGCCAGCAGCTTGGGGTCTAGCCGGAGGACCGGGGAGCTGTTTTTT
CASSLGSSRRTGELFF
>TRBV5-1|-|TRBJ2-7|14|-
TGCGCCAGCGGCCCAGCCAGCGGTGTCTACGAGCAGTACTTC
CASGPASGVYEQYF